This T cell receptor beta chain was recorded in a study of T cells expressing NK-cell markers. From the 5' RACE reads, TCRdb lists one entry per CDR3 protein and no DNA. Here the sample table reports about 460,000 distinct CDR3 sequences. Sequencing was done on a sample of blood T cells: a sorted CD56 or NKG2C T cell subset, CD4+ or CD8+ T cells, or bulk PBMC T cells (not recorded which). The sequence came from a woman aged 45-65 years in good health.

The CDR3 protein is CSARPRLAGIGELFF. The chain employs TRBV20-1 and TRBJ2-2; with no DNA, the TCRdb D assignment of TRBD2 cannot be verified. Germline V gene sequence: CDR1 DFQATT, CDR2 SNEGSKA (reference sequence). The CDR3 contains 15 residues.